One sample yielded the 28 T cell receptor beta chains listed below, sequenced in a study of early T cells in non-severe SARS-CoV-2 infection (dated by TCRdb to the early 2020s). The library was made by 5' RACE. Instrument used: NextSeq 500. TCRdb trimmed the raw reads at Q25, called clones with MiXCR and kept productive beta chains. Duplicate CDR3 protein sequences are folded into a single record with the most common DNA and genes. The sample table lists 100,000 to 140,000 distinct CDR3 sequences, 11% of them with a count of one. The ten top clones hold under 9% of the sample. Sequencing used whole blood. These receptors all come from an adult who was a healthcare worker with PCR-confirmed SARS-CoV-2 infection or an uninfected control (not recorded which).

This chain joins TRBV19 and TRBJ2-1, with TRBD1 matching 7 bases. Germline V gene lookup returns CDR1 LNHDA and CDR2 SQIVND (reference sequence). With V trimmed by 4 bases and J by 6 bases, 9 bases remained unmatched. CDR3 length: 15 amino acids. CDR3 nucleotides: TGTGCCAGTAGTAGGGGACAGTCTCCCCTCAATGAGCAGTTCTTC. This translates into CASSRGQSPLNEQFF.

The table lists this clonotype with many counts. The gene calls are TRBV28 and TRBJ1-1; D call uncertain. Germline V gene data show CDR1 as MDHEN and CDR2 as SYDVKM. CDR3 length equals 10 residues. The V and J ends lost 9 bases and 10 bases respectively, with 12 bases between them. The CDR3 reads CASVATVAFF. DNA of the CDR3: TGTGCCAGTGTGGCAACCGTAGCTTTCTTT.

This clonotype was detected ten times or more. The genes are TRBV20-1 and TRBJ2-1, with D uncertain. The CDR3 spans 14 residues. With 6 bases removed from V and 2 bases from J, the gap between germline ends came to 14 bases. Per the germline V gene, CDR1 is DFQATT and CDR2 is SNEGSKA (reference sequence). DNA of the CDR3: TGCAGTGCCTTCGCCACCGGCACCTACAATGAGCAGTTCTTC. It yields the protein CSAFATGTYNEQFF.

This clonotype was picked up a small number of times. The V gene is TRBV7-2, the J gene TRBJ2-3; either TRBD1 or TRBD2 may fit D (6 bases each). The CDR3 contains 15 residues. Germline V gives CDR1 SGHTA, CDR2 FQGNSA. Trimming took 4 bases from V and 6 from J, leaving 17 bases between them. For the CDR3, the DNA is TGTGCCAGCAGCTGGGGGGCGGTCATAATGGATACGCAGTATTTT. Translated, it gives CASSWGAVIMDTQYF.

This clonotype was detected many times. This rearrangement joins TRBV4-1 to TRBJ1-4; D remains ambiguous. This CDR3 has 13 amino acids. V was trimmed by 4 bases and J by 8 bases, leaving 11 bases between them. The germline CDR1 and CDR2 sequences are MGHRA and YSYEKL. The CDR3 here is CASSPRSREKLFF. The CDR3 DNA sequence: TGCGCCAGCAGCCCAAGGTCCAGGGAAAAACTGTTTTTT.

This clonotype has more than one count but fewer than ten. The genes are TRBV7-6 and TRBJ2-1; D uncertain. CDR1 and CDR2 from the germline V gene are SGHVS and FNYEAQ. The CDR3 has 14 residues. V lost 1 base and J lost 7, with 11 bases in between. DNA for the CDR3: TGTGCCAGCAGCTTAGAGGCTAGTCGGAATGAGCAGTTCTTC. Protein product: CASSLEASRNEQFF.

The chain couples TRBV28 to TRBJ1-1; maybe TRBD1 (6 bases). V was cut by 3 bases and J by 4 bases, with 15 bases left in between. From germline, CDR1 is MDHEN and CDR2 SYDVKM. The CDR3 consists of 15 residues. The CDR3 here is CASSFMFGQFTEAFF. CDR3 nucleotides: TGTGCCAGCAGTTTTATGTTTGGACAGTTCACTGAAGCTTTCTTT.

This clonotype was recorded many times. A read error may account for a junction end that differs from germline. This chain joins TRBV10-3 and TRBJ2-1; 9 nucleotides line up with TRBD2. The CDR3 is made up of 13 amino acids. In germline, CDR1 is ENHRY, CDR2 SYGVKD. The CDR3 sequence: CAISEFLAGEVVF. CDR3 sequence (DNA): TGTGCCATCAGTGAGTTCTTAGCGGGAGAGGTGGTCTTC.

This clonotype was observed many times. V gene TRBV10-3 combines with J gene TRBJ2-4, with D perhaps TRBD1 or TRBD2 (5 bases each). The CDR3 has 14 amino acids. The V gene's germline CDR1 is ENHRY and CDR2 SYGVKD. Deletions cut 3 bases from V and 1 base from J, with 7 bases between. This chain's CDR3 is CAISDEGAKNIQYF. The CDR3 coding sequence is TGTGCCATCAGTGATGAGGGGGCCAAAAACATTCAGTACTTC.

In this sample, this clonotype turned up a few times. The rearrangement joins TRBV12-3 or TRBV12-4 to TRBJ1-1, with D hard to call. The ends were cut back, 6 bases at V and 10 bases at J, with 18 bases in the middle. This CDR3 is built from 13 residues. The CDR3 loop reads CASSPILKEIAFF. The CDR3 nucleotides read TGTGCCAGCAGCCCCATCCTAAAGGAGATAGCTTTCTTT.

The table lists this clonotype with many counts. The chain is built from TRBV7-9 and TRBJ2-7, with D unclear. Trimming left V 1 base short and J 6 bases short, with 7 bases between. Germline V lookup: CDR1 SEHNR, CDR2 FQNEAQ (reference sequence). There are 12 residues in the CDR3. The CDR3 DNA sequence: TGTGCCAGCAGCTTAGGGGGATCCGAGCAGTACTTC. Protein sequence: CASSLGGSEQYF.

The V gene is TRBV28, the J gene TRBJ1-2, with D uncertain. From germline, CDR1 is MDHEN and CDR2 SYDVKM. This CDR3 is 12 amino acids long. V lost 4 bases and J lost 5, with 8 bases in between. The CDR3 reads CASSWGQYGYTF. CDR3 DNA sequence: TGTGCCAGCAGTTGGGGTCAGTATGGCTACACCTTC.

The V and J genes are TRBV6-5 and TRBJ2-7; D gene unclear. V shed 4 bases and J shed 7 bases, with 14 bases lying between them. The V gene's germline CDR1 is MNHEY and CDR2 SVGAGI. The CDR3 loop spans 13 amino acids. The CDR3, as DNA: TGTGCCAGCAGTTTTTCGGGTTTAGGGGAGCAGTACTTC. It is translated as CASSFSGLGEQYF.

This clonotype was picked up many times. The V and J genes are TRBV5-1 and TRBJ2-3; D remains unclear. Germline CDR1 is SGHRS and CDR2 is YFSETQ. V lost 0 bases and J 2 bases, leaving 4 bases between the germline ends. The CDR3 totals 13 residues. The CDR3 is CASSLDNTDTQYF. The CDR3 DNA reads as TGCGCCAGCAGCTTGGACAACACAGATACGCAGTATTTT.

This clonotype was seen many times. The CDR3 sequence is CASSVSQESYNEQFF. The CDR3 DNA reads as TGTGCCAGCAGTGTTAGTCAGGAATCTTACAATGAGCAGTTCTTC. The chain has TRBV6-1 and TRBJ2-1; D is unresolved. The CDR3 is 15 amino acids. Germline lookup yields CDR1 MNHNS and CDR2 SASEGT. Trimming shortened V by 4 bases and J by 4 bases, and 14 bases separated the two germline ends.

This clonotype came up a few times. This sequence joins TRBV5-6 and TRBJ1-2; weak D call: TRBD1 (5 bases). The CDR3 has 13 amino acids. V was clipped by 4 bases and J by 4 bases, with 11 bases between them. Germline CDR1 SGHDT, CDR2 YYEEEE. CDR3 in amino acids: CASSRPGPYGYTF. The CDR3 DNA reads as TGTGCCAGCAGCCGGCCGGGACCCTATGGCTACACCTTC.

The chain joins TRBV7-2 to TRBJ2-1; 8 positions agree with TRBD1. The J segment lost 10 bases and the V segment lost 5 bases, leaving 19 bases of the junction unmatched. CDR3 size: 17 residues. Germline V gene data show CDR1 as SGHTA and CDR2 as FQGNSA. DNA for the CDR3: TGTGCCAGCAGCCCAAACCTCCTCCGGGACAGGAGTCACGAGCAGTTCTTC. Protein sequence: CASSPNLLRDRSHEQFF.

The chain recombines TRBV4-1 with TRBJ2-1; a weak D match, TRBD2 (6 bases). Germline V gene lookup returns CDR1 MGHRA and CDR2 YSYEKL. CDR3 length equals 13 residues. Trimming took off 4 bases at V and 5 bases at J, with 9 bases between the two ends. The CDR3 DNA is TGCGCCAGCAGCCGGATAGCGGACAATGAGCAGTTCTTC. Encoded protein: CASSRIADNEQFF.

This chain connects TRBV7-2 to TRBJ2-7; D not certain. The V and J ends lost 3 bases and 5 bases respectively, with 5 bases between them. Germline assignment: CDR1 SGHTA and CDR2 FQGNSA. The CDR3 length is 11 residues. This chain's CDR3 is CASSFDNEQYF. In nucleotides, the CDR3 is TGTGCCAGCAGCTTTGACAACGAGCAGTACTTC. Combining the CDR3 with reference TRBV7-2 and TRBJ2-7 gives the whole variable domain GAGVSQSPSNKVTEKGKDVELRCDPISGHTALYWYRQSLGQGLEFLIYFQGNSAPDKSGLPSDRFSAERTGGSVSTLTIQRTQQEDSAVYLCASSFDNEQYFGPGTRLTVT.

The genes are TRBV5-5 and TRBJ2-7; tentative D call: TRBD2 (6 bases). The CDR3 spans 14 residues. CDR1 and CDR2 (germline): SGHKS, YYEKEE (reference sequence). Trimming took off 0 bases at V and 5 bases at J, with 12 bases between the two ends. CDR3 loop: CASSLVLGLDEQYF. In DNA form, the CDR3 reads TGTGCCAGCAGCTTGGTACTGGGACTGGACGAGCAGTACTTC.

This clonotype was detected a few times. The chain links TRBV27 to TRBJ1-4; D uncertain. Germline V gives CDR1 MNHEY, CDR2 SMNVEV (reference sequence). This CDR3 region has 14 residues. Trimming took off 1 base at V and 0 bases at J, with 3 bases between the two ends. The DNA for the CDR3 is TGTGCCAGCAGTTTATGGGCAACTAATGAAAAACTGTTTTTT. It specifies CASSLWATNEKLFF.

The sample holds many counts of this clonotype. The J gene is TRBJ2-3, the V gene TRBV15; no definite D call. The V end was cut by 0 bases, the J end by 6 bases, with 16 bases between. The CDR3 has 16 amino acids. Germline values: CDR1 LNHNV, CDR2 YYDKDF (reference sequence). In nucleotides, the CDR3 is TGTGCCACCAGCAGAGATCGTCAAGGCTTGGTGGATACGCAGTATTTT. This codes for CATSRDRQGLVDTQYF.

The chain links TRBV28 to TRBJ2-7; no firm D call. This CDR3 spans 14 amino acids. The germline V gene encodes CDR1 MDHEN and CDR2 SYDVKM. V lost 1 base and J lost 2, with 9 bases in between. DNA of the CDR3: TGTGCCAGCAGTTTATTGGTCAGTACCTACGAGCAGTACTTC. Its translation: CASSLLVSTYEQYF. Full variable domain (remainder filled in from reference TRBV28 and TRBJ2-7): DVKVTQSSRYLVKRTGEKVFLECVQDMDHENMFWYRQDPGLGLRLIYFSYDVKMKEKGDIPEGYSVSREKKERFSLILESASTNQTSMYLCASSLLVSTYEQYFGPGTRLTVT.

In this sample, this clonotype turned up a few times. The chain joins TRBV7-9 to TRBJ1-5; the D gene is possibly TRBD1 (6 bases). CDR1 is SEHNR, CDR2 FQNEAQ, per germline (reference sequence). This CDR3 is 12 amino acids long. Trimming shortened V by 4 bases and J by 9 bases, and 10 bases separated the two germline ends. Here the CDR3 DNA reads TGTGCCAGCAGCTCAGGGGACCGGCCCCAGCATTTT. This codes for CASSSGDRPQHF.

At least ten counts were recorded for this clonotype. The chain couples TRBV28 to TRBJ2-1; 7 nucleotides match TRBD1. The ends lost 3 bases at V and 15 bases at J; junction bases unmatched: 5. Germline lookup yields CDR1 MDHEN and CDR2 SYDVKM. The CDR3 has 11 amino acids. This CDR3 is CASSLRGPVFF. The CDR3, as DNA: TGTGCCAGCAGTTTGAGGGGGCCGGTGTTCTTC.

This clonotype occurred a few times. The CDR3 region is CASRLNRFPGYTF. The CDR3 DNA reads TGTGCCAGCAGACTAAACAGGTTCCCGGGCTACACCTTC. The rearrangement joins TRBV28 to TRBJ1-2, with TRBD1 as a possible D gene (5 bases). Trimming took 6 bases from V and 8 from J, leaving 16 bases between them. This CDR3 spans 13 amino acids. From germline, CDR1 is MDHEN and CDR2 SYDVKM.

V is TRBV5-1 and J is TRBJ2-2; no firm D call. Per germline, CDR1 SGHRS and CDR2 YFSETQ. Trimming stripped 2 bases from V and 7 bases from J, with 12 bases between. The CDR3 is 14 residues long. In DNA, the CDR3 is TGCGCCAGCAGCTTATCTTGGCGAGTCGGGGAGCTGTTTTTT. Encoded protein: CASSLSWRVGELFF.

This rearrangement joins TRBV2 to TRBJ2-7; maybe TRBD1 (5 bases). Germline CDR1 SNHLY, CDR2 FYNNEI. V lost 8 bases, J lost 4 bases, and 12 bases lay in between. The CDR3 extends over 12 amino acids. CDR3 sequence reads: CASAQDNYEQYF. CDR3 coding DNA: TGTGCCAGCGCACAGGACAATTACGAGCAGTACTTC.